Shown below are 32 T cell receptor beta chains from a single sample sequenced in a study of blood T cell repertoires in COVID-19. Profiling relied on immunoSEQ multiplex PCR, and the TCRdb table lists in-frame clones only, not all of them. The sample holds under 550,000 clones, about 90% seen once. What was sequenced was peripheral blood. The receptor set was obtained from a man between 18 and 29 years old with COVID-19, enrolled during active disease.

This clone was detected once. The chain combines TRBV24-1 with TRBJ2-2, with 9 bases identical to TRBD1. The CDR3 is 16 amino acids. The V gene end was trimmed by 4 bases and the J gene end by 6 bases; junction bases not matched to a gene: 8. Germline V gene sequence: CDR1 KGHDR, CDR2 SFDVKD. The CDR3 nucleotides read TGTGCCACCAGTGACCCCAACAGGGGGCGGGCCGGGGAGCTGTTTTTT. Translating it yields CATSDPNRGRAGELFF.

This clone was observed once. The gene calls are TRBV19 and TRBJ2-4; 7 positions agree with TRBD2. J was trimmed by 9 bases and V by 0 bases; bases with no gene match: 8. Germline CDR1 LNHDA, CDR2 SQIVND (reference sequence). There are 15 residues in the CDR3. The CDR3 DNA is TGTGCCAGTAGTATAGATCTTAGCGGGTACGCCATTCAGTACTTC. This codes for CASSIDLSGYAIQYF.

The CDR3 here is CASTLRSGRNYGYTF. In nucleotides, the CDR3 is TGTGCCAGCACTTTGAGGTCAGGGAGGAACTATGGCTACACCTTC. The rearrangement joins TRBV27 to TRBJ1-2, with a tentative D call TRBD1 (5 bases). The CDR3 has 15 amino acids. V was cut by 7 bases and J by 2 bases, with 17 bases left in between. Germline V lookup: CDR1 MNHEY, CDR2 SMNVEV (reference sequence).

About this clone itself: The junction does not match germline at one end; this may be a read error. In DNA form, the CDR3 reads TGTGCCAGCCGTGAGCGGGAGGGGGAAAACATTCAGTACTTC. This encodes CASREREGENIQYF. The chain uses TRBV2 and TRBJ2-4; TRBD2 matches 10 bases. The CDR3 extends over 14 amino acids. From germline, CDR1 is SNHLY and CDR2 FYNNEI.

The gene calls are TRBV6-5 and TRBJ2-7, with 7 bases matching TRBD1. Germline trimming cut 6 bases from V and 2 bases from J; bases unmatched to any gene: 7. The germline V gene encodes CDR1 MNHEY and CDR2 SVGAGI. The CDR3 consists of 14 residues. CDR3 residues: CASRHDRATYEQYF. The CDR3 DNA is TGTGCCAGCAGACATGACAGGGCTACCTACGAGCAGTACTTC.

This sequence joins TRBV6-5 and TRBJ2-7; TRBD1 might be the D (6 bases). V lost 6 bases, J lost 6 bases, and 18 bases lay in between. From germline, CDR1 is MNHEY and CDR2 SVGAGI. This CDR3 comprises 14 residues. In DNA form, the CDR3 reads TGTGCCAGCAGCTATACAGGGACCCTATCCGAGCAGTACTTC. Translating gives CASSYTGTLSEQYF.

The J gene is TRBJ2-1, the V gene TRBV21-1; the table's TRBD1 call for D was not verified on the DNA. TRBV21-1 is described as a pseudogene. CDR3 length equals 16 residues. The CDR3 sequence is CASSSPGQGPYNEQFF. The DNA for the CDR3 is TGTGCCAGCAGCTCACCGGGACAGGGCCCCTACAATGAGCAGTTCTTC.

The chain uses TRBV4-2 and TRBJ2-2; tentatively, D is TRBD2 (5 bases). The V gene lost 4 bases and the J gene lost 5 bases, with 8 bases spanning the gap. This CDR3 comprises 13 residues. CDR1 LGHNA and CDR2 YNFKEQ come from the germline V gene. CDR3 sequence reads: CASSRERTGELFF. CDR3 nucleotides: TGTGCCAGCAGCCGCGAGCGGACCGGGGAGCTGTTTTTT.

Only one count was recorded for this clone. V and J are TRBV19 and TRBJ1-1, with D perhaps matching TRBD1 (5 bases). Germline V gene sequence: CDR1 LNHDA, CDR2 SQIVND (reference sequence). The CDR3 sequence is 13 residues long. Trimming stripped 8 bases from V and 1 base from J, with 11 bases between. CDR3 sequence: CASGHGGNTEAFF. The CDR3 DNA is TGTGCCAGTGGGCACGGGGGGAACACTGAAGCTTTCTTT. The entire variable domain, with the rest obtained from reference TRBV19 and TRBJ1-1, is as follows: DGGITQSPKYLFRKEGQNVTLSCEQNLNHDAMYWYRQDPGQGLRLIYYSQIVNDFQKGDIAEGYSVSREKKESFPLTVTSAQKNPTAFYLCASGHGGNTEAFFGQGTRLTVV.

The chain employs TRBV7-3 and TRBJ2-5; D may be TRBD2 (6 bases). Germline lookup yields CDR1 SGHTA and CDR2 FQGTGA. This CDR3 has 12 amino acids. V was pared by 0 bases and J by 8 bases, with 7 bases between. CDR3 amino acids: CASSLTGGTQYF. CDR3 DNA: TGTGCCAGCAGCTTAACGGGGGGAACCCAGTACTTC.

The chain joins TRBV5-1 to TRBJ2-3, with 8 nucleotides matching TRBD1. The germline gives CDR1 SGHRS, CDR2 YFSETQ. The junction had 5 bases not matched to a gene; V was cut back by 0 bases and J by 5 bases. The CDR3 runs 15 residues. CDR3 coding DNA: TGCGCCAGCAGCTTGGGGGGACAGGTAATAGATACGCAGTATTTT. Protein: CASSLGGQVIDTQYF.

The chain uses TRBV7-9 and TRBJ1-1; the D gene is possibly TRBD1 (6 bases). The CDR3 is 14 amino acids. Between the trimmed V and J ends, which lost 6 bases and 5 bases, there was a span of 16 bases. The germline V gene encodes CDR1 SEHNR and CDR2 FQNEAQ (reference sequence). In DNA, the CDR3 is TGTGCCAGCAGTCAGCCCCGGACAGCGACTGAAGCTTTCTTT. As protein: CASSQPRTATEAFF.

V usage is TRBV7-2 and J usage is TRBJ2-3, with D maybe TRBD2 (6 bases). V lost 5 bases, J lost 5 bases, and 14 bases lay in between. Looked up from germline, CDR1 is SGHTA and CDR2 is FQGNSA. There are 14 residues in the CDR3. CDR3 bases: TGTGCCAGCAGCCCCGGGAGCCATTTAGATACGCAGTATTTT. Amino acids: CASSPGSHLDTQYF.

The V and J genes are TRBV29-1 and TRBJ2-5; 13 bases align to TRBD2. This CDR3 is built from 15 residues. Germline values: CDR1 SQVTM, CDR2 ANQGSEA. Unmatched junction bases numbered 10, after V lost 7 bases and J lost 5 bases. The CDR3 loop reads CSGRGTSGTWETQYF. The CDR3 nucleotides are TGCAGCGGGCGGGGGACTAGCGGGACCTGGGAGACCCAGTACTTC.

The chain carries TRBV7-9 and TRBJ2-7; 11 positions match TRBD1. With V trimmed by 3 bases and J by 3 bases, 7 bases remained unmatched. Germline-derived CDR1 and CDR2 are SEHNR and FQNEAQ (reference sequence). The CDR3 has 16 residues. CDR3 amino acids: CASSFTSGTGGYEQYF. The CDR3 coding sequence is TGTGCCAGCAGCTTTACATCCGGGACAGGGGGCTACGAGCAGTACTTC.

The CDR3 bases are TGTGCCAGCAGCCCTGGACACAGCAATCAGCCCCAGCATTTT. It translates to CASSPGHSNQPQHF. The chain employs TRBV4-2 and TRBJ1-5; D may be TRBD1 (5 bases). V was trimmed by 4 bases and J by 1 base, leaving 8 bases between them. The CDR3 length is 14 residues. Germline V lookup: CDR1 LGHNA, CDR2 YNFKEQ.

This clone was seen a single time. The genes are TRBV19 and TRBJ1-1; D is unclear. Germline V gene lookup returns CDR1 LNHDA and CDR2 SQIVND (reference sequence). The V and J ends lost 4 bases and 0 bases respectively, with 9 bases between them. This CDR3 has 14 amino acids. CDR3 DNA: TGTGCCAGTAGTACCCAGGTCGTGAACACTGAAGCTTTCTTT. Residues: CASSTQVVNTEAFF.

The chain recombines TRBV13 with TRBJ1-2; a possible D gene is TRBD1 (6 bases). Germline lookup yields CDR1 PRHDT and CDR2 FYEKMQ (reference sequence). The CDR3 is 15 amino acids. Trimming stripped 5 bases from V and 3 bases from J, with 16 bases between. CDR3 loop: CASSVYRERDYGYTF. The CDR3 DNA follows: TGTGCCAGCAGCGTCTACAGGGAGAGGGACTATGGCTACACCTTC. Drawing the rest from reference TRBV13 and TRBJ1-2, the complete variable domain is AAGVIQSPRHLIKEKRETATLKCYPIPRHDTVYWYQQGPGQDPQFLISFYEKMQSDKGSIPDRFSAQQFSDYHSELNMSSLELGDSALYFCASSVYRERDYGYTFGSGTRLTVV.

The chain carries TRBV5-5 and TRBJ2-2; 7 nucleotides line up with TRBD2. The CDR3 has 14 amino acids. V lost 2 bases to trimming and J lost 3 bases; unmatched junction nucleotides: 1. Germline V gene sequence: CDR1 SGHKS, CDR2 YYEKEE (reference sequence). CDR3 nucleotides: TGTGCCAGCAGCTTCAGCGGGGACACCGGGGAGCTGTTTTTT. It codes for CASSFSGDTGELFF.

This clone was seen a few times. V is TRBV7-9 and J is TRBJ1-1; no firm D call. CDR3 length: 15 residues. Deletions cut 5 bases from V and 0 bases from J, with 13 bases between. The germline CDR1 and CDR2 sequences are SEHNR and FQNEAQ (reference sequence). CDR3 coding DNA: TGTGCCAGCAGCCCAGGTATCGGGATGAACACTGAAGCTTTCTTT. Translation gives CASSPGIGMNTEAFF.

In its sample, this clone was seen a few times. V usage is TRBV2 and J usage is TRBJ2-7, with 10 bases aligning to TRBD1. The CDR3 loop spans 14 amino acids. Germline V gene sequence: CDR1 SNHLY, CDR2 FYNNEI. J gave up 7 bases and V 3 bases, and 6 bases lay outside the gene matches. The CDR3, as DNA: TGTGCCAGCAGTGATGGGGACAGGGGATGGGAGCAGTACTTC. Its protein product is CASSDGDRGWEQYF.

The chain joins TRBV19 to TRBJ2-7; maybe TRBD1 (5 bases). Trimming left V 5 bases short and J 0 bases short, with 8 bases between. The length of the CDR3 is 13 residues. Germline CDR1 is LNHDA and CDR2 is SQIVND (reference sequence). Written as DNA, the CDR3 is TGTGCCAGTAGTCCCGGACACTCCTACGAGCAGTACTTC. This encodes CASSPGHSYEQYF.

The V and J genes are TRBV4-1 and TRBJ2-7, with D maybe TRBD2 (6 bases). The V end was cut by 4 bases, the J end by 5 bases, with 15 bases between. In germline, CDR1 is MGHRA, CDR2 YSYEKL. This CDR3 is built from 14 residues. DNA of the CDR3: TGCGCCAGCAGCCTAGAAGCGGGTAGACACGAGCAGTACTTC. This gives the protein CASSLEAGRHEQYF.

The V and J genes are TRBV5-3 and TRBJ2-7, with D possibly TRBD1 on 5 matching bases. TRBV5-3 is an ORF; its function is uncertain. Trimming left V 3 bases short and J 0 bases short, with 10 bases between. The length of the CDR3 is 14 residues. The CDR3 loop reads CARSSDRSSYEQYF. The CDR3 DNA is TGTGCCAGAAGCTCTGACAGAAGCTCCTACGAGCAGTACTTC.

On this clone: This same CDR3 is encoded by further DNA sequences in the sample. The CDR3 DNA is TGTGCCAGCAGCAGGGGGCTCCAAGAGACCCAGTACTTC. Protein: CASSRGLQETQYF. The V call is TRBV3-1 (or the pseudogene TRBV3-2), the J call TRBJ2-5, with 7 bases aligning to TRBD1. CDR1 and CDR2 (germline): LGHDT, YNNKEL (reference sequence). Germline trimming cut 5 bases from V and 1 base from J; bases unmatched to any gene: 1. CDR3 length equals 13 residues.

The CDR3 coding sequence is TGTGCCAGCTGGGATTCGACAGGGTCCGTAAACATTCAGTACTTC. Encoded protein: CASWDSTGSVNIQYF. This chain links TRBV2 with TRBJ2-4; TRBD1 agrees at 7 bases. Germline V gives CDR1 SNHLY, CDR2 FYNNEI. The V segment lost 8 bases and the J segment 6 bases; nucleotides outside the gene matches: 13. The CDR3 loop spans 15 amino acids.

The chain couples TRBV27 to TRBJ2-5; 7 nucleotides match TRBD2. The trim removed 3 bases at V and 5 bases at J, leaving 9 bases unmatched. The germline V gene has CDR1 MNHEY and CDR2 SMNVEV (reference sequence). CDR3 size: 15 residues. As DNA, the CDR3 is TGTGCCAGCAGTTTCCAAAGACTAGCACGCGAGACCCAGTACTTC. Translated, it gives CASSFQRLARETQYF.

The gene calls are TRBV11-2 and TRBJ1-2; D call uncertain. V was cut by 1 base and J by 4 bases, with 13 bases left in between. Germline V CDR1 and CDR2: SGHAT, FQNNGV. This CDR3 is 15 amino acids long. Here the CDR3 reads CASSLGGTYPYGYTF. CDR3 sequence (DNA): TGTGCCAGCAGCTTAGGCGGCACGTACCCCTATGGCTACACCTTC.

In regard to this clone: The sample has other DNA sequences that encode this CDR3 too. The rearrangement links TRBV27 to TRBJ2-7; TRBD1 matches at 7 bases. The V gene's germline CDR1 is MNHEY and CDR2 SMNVEV (reference sequence). The V segment lost 5 bases and the J segment 4 bases; nucleotides outside the gene matches: 5. The CDR3 loop spans 13 amino acids. As DNA, the CDR3 is TGTGCCAGCAGTCCGGGACAGACATACGAGCAGTACTTC. This encodes CASSPGQTYEQYF.

The genes are TRBV27 and TRBJ2-5; tentatively, D is TRBD1 (6 bases). V lost 2 bases and J lost 5, with 12 bases in between. This CDR3 is built from 14 residues. Germline CDR1 reads MNHEY; CDR2 reads SMNVEV (reference sequence). The CDR3 DNA reads TGTGCCAGCAGTTTAGCGACAGGACGGGAGACCCAGTACTTC. Its translation is CASSLATGRETQYF.

This chain joins TRBV5-5 and TRBJ1-3; D unclear. Per germline, CDR1 SGHKS and CDR2 YYEKEE (reference sequence). Trimming pared 7 bases from V and 0 bases from J, leaving 11 bases between. This CDR3 has 14 residues. The chain's CDR3 is CASPPPSSGNTIYF. The CDR3 coding sequence is TGTGCCAGCCCTCCCCCCAGCTCTGGAAACACCATATATTTT.

The V gene is TRBV7-2, the J gene TRBJ2-7, with D possibly TRBD2 on 5 matching bases. Per the germline V gene, CDR1 is SGHTA and CDR2 is FQGNSA. The V end was cut by 1 base, the J end by 7 bases, with 20 bases between. The CDR3 is 16 amino acids. CDR3 region: CASSLGFGSPSGEQYF. Written as DNA, the CDR3 is TGTGCCAGCAGCTTAGGCTTCGGCAGCCCATCGGGGGAGCAGTACTTC.